This T cell receptor beta chain was captured by sequencing in a study of immune evolution from preneoplasia to lung adenocarcinoma. Overall study results and limits: Later-stage lesions seemingly showed higher T cell density and diversity than normal lung.

This table comes from immunoSEQ multiplex PCR, and its TCRdb copy is limited to in-frame clones, with some not included. The sample contains around 4,000 clones, 83% of which appear only once. Patient tissue came from resections in Japan or China, 2014–2017. After pathologic assessment, macro-dissection selected premalignant or tumor cells for extraction. A note on this clone: Its antigen is currently unknown. One junction end disagrees with the germline gene, perhaps due to a read error.

Germline-derived CDR1 and CDR2 are SGHRS and YFSETQ. CDR3 length equals 15 residues. The V call is TRBV5-1, the J call TRBJ2-2; 7 bases line up with TRBD2. This clonotype was obtained from a person aged 60 to 70 with lung adenocarcinoma. Sample: FFPE minimally invasive lung adenocarcinoma tissue. As DNA, the CDR3 is TGTGCCAGCAGCTTGGCCGGGGAGGGGACCGGGGAGCTGTTTTTT. Its translation: CASSLAGEGTGELFF.